This TCR beta chain originates from a study of T-cell reconstitution after alpha-beta-depleted transplantation in children. General study results and limits: T-cell numbers and diversity, one year after transplant, stemmed largely from T cells that were newly produced. TCRbeta diversity was high at day 60 in some patients (a result of surviving recipient T cells and thymic progenitors). Reported findings indicate that, about two months after transplant, alpha-beta T cells came from several hundred expanded clones, which were derived from non-depleted graft cells.

The library targeted TCRbeta and was prepared with unique molecular identifiers. TCRdb processed the PCR reads anew with MiXCR; each CDR3 protein has one entry. The data contain 700,000 to 850,000 distinct CDR3 sequences, under 20% of them seen just once; the ten biggest clones take up 5%. With respect to this clonotype: The antigen remains undetermined.

The CDR3 extends over 17 amino acids. V gene TRBV21-1 combines with J gene TRBJ2-7; the table gives TRBD1 as D, unverified against the DNA. TRBV21-1 is a recognized pseudogene. The sample was PBMCs, mostly from graft donor cells, taken 360 days after TCRalphabeta/CD19-depleted stem cell transplant. The receptor was isolated from a male patient under 18 who had a stem cell transplant for acute lymphoblastic leukemia, so the T cells may come from the graft donor. CDR3 residues: CASSETYPGQGAEEQYF. The CDR3, as DNA: TGTGCCAGCAGCGAAACTTACCCGGGACAGGGGGCTGAAGAGCAGTACTTC.